This T cell receptor beta chain originates from a study of blood T cell repertoires in COVID-19. Study in general: Collection of acute and convalescent COVID-19 samples took place in the United States, Italy and Spain.

Germline loops: CDR1 MNHEY, CDR2 SVGAGI. There are 13 residues in the CDR3. Repertoires were generated with immunoSEQ multiplex PCR, while TCRdb's copy carries only in-frame clones and drops some. Of 300,000 to 400,000 clones listed, 86% are singletons. With regard to this clone: The junction does not match germline at one end; this may be a read error.

This chain links TRBV6-5 with TRBJ1-1; D might be TRBD1 (6 bases). The specimen sequenced was peripheral blood. This sequence originates from a woman in her fifties or sixties with COVID-19, enrolled during active disease. The CDR3 is CTSSYNRDTEAFF. DNA of the CDR3: TGTACCAGCAGTTACAACAGGGACACTGAAGCTTTCTTT.